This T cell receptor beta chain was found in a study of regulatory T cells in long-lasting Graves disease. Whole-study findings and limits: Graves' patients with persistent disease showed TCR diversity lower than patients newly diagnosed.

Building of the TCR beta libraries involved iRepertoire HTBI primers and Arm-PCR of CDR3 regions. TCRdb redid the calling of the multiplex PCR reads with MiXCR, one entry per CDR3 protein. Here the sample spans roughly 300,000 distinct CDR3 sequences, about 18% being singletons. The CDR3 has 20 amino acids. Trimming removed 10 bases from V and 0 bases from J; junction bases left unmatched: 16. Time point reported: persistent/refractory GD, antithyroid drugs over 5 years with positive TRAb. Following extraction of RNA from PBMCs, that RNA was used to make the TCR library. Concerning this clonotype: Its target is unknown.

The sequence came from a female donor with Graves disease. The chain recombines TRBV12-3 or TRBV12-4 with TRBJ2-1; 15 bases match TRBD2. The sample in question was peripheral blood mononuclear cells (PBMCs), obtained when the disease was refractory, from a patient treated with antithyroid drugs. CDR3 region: CATLRVGLAGGPGSYNEQFF. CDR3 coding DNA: TGTGCCACTCTCCGGGTAGGACTAGCGGGAGGGCCTGGCTCCTACAATGAGCAGTTCTTC.